A selection of T cell receptor beta chains follows, all from one sample in a study of T cells expressing NK-cell markers. TCRdb derives one entry per CDR3 protein from the 5' RACE reads, leaving out DNA. This table lists hundreds of thousands of distinct CDR3 sequences. Sequences were obtained from blood T cells: a sorted CD56 or NKG2C T cell subset, CD4+ or CD8+ T cells, or bulk PBMC T cells (not recorded which). Source of these receptors: a woman aged 18-70 years in good health. CDR3s include the opening cysteine and the closing phenylalanine or tryptophan.

j_gene,v_gene,CDR3aa
TRBJ2-7,TRBV5-1,CASSLAPGQSYEQYF
TRBJ2-5,TRBV28,CASSPSGAGREETQYF
TRBJ2-1,TRBV11-3,CASSPGQKYNEQFF
TRBJ2-1,TRBV12-3/TRBV12-4,CASSSGTNSYNEQFF
TRBJ2-3,TRBV4-3,CASSHSTSGETPYTDTQYF
TRBJ2-1,TRBV20-1,CSAQLAGILNEQFF
TRBJ2-1,TRBV7-6,CASSLHRYNEQFF
TRBJ1-2,TRBV9,CASSPGRLRGYGYTF
TRBJ2-7,TRBV20-1,CSVTGQAYEQYF
TRBJ1-3,TRBV12-3/TRBV12-4,CASSLARPQGNTIYF
TRBJ2-1,TRBV3-1,CASSRGTTSYNEQFF
TRBJ2-1,TRBV7-9,CASSLVQGNHEQFF
TRBJ2-1,TRBV29-1,CSVHRQYNEQFF
TRBJ1-2,TRBV15,CATSRDRVQGPSGYTF
TRBJ2-2,TRBV20-1,CSARAPNPGELFF
TRBJ2-1,TRBV24-1,CATSDTRVRSSYNEQFF
TRBJ2-7,TRBV6-4,CASSALRLAGDEQYF
TRBJ2-4,TRBV11-2,CASSHHRDRNIQYF
TRBJ2-1,TRBV7-2,CASTAGNEQFF
TRBJ2-5,TRBV20-1,CSATRDRGPQETQYF
TRBJ2-5,TRBV6-1,CASTPWVRLDGGETQYF
TRBJ2-1,TRBV7-2,CASSLAAGDGFNEQFF
TRBJ1-2,TRBV7-8,CASSSWTTPLYGYTF
TRBJ2-5,TRBV20-1,CSAPTGTAQGTQYF
TRBJ2-1,TRBV14,CASSQAGASYNEQFF
TRBJ2-1,TRBV18,CASSPDRDNEQFF
TRBJ1-3,TRBV5-1,CASSLETGRSAGGYPIYF
TRBJ2-1,TRBV18,CASSLSTPNEQFF
TRBJ2-1,TRBV6-5,CASSYSSGWDEQFF
TRBJ2-1,TRBV20-1,CSAQVGTTYNEQFF
TRBJ1-4,TRBV5-6,CASSLGWEKLFF
TRBJ2-3,TRBV12-3/TRBV12-4,CASSFGTSKDTQYF
TRBJ2-3,TRBV20-1,CSAGTGTGYGTQYF
TRBJ2-7,TRBV5-1,CASSLSGGPYEQYF
TRBJ2-5,TRBV4-2,CASSQESSLETQYF
TRBJ1-4,TRBV5-1,CASSLEWGTNEKLFF
TRBJ1-4,TRBV7-2,CASSPTTGATNEKLFF
TRBJ1-3,TRBV3-1,CASSQSNVLSSGNTIYF